One and the same sample provided the 3 T cell receptor beta chains below, sequenced in a study of blood T cell repertoires in COVID-19 (TCRdb year 2020). Library generation was performed with the immunoSEQ multiplex PCR assay. TCRdb holds this immuneACCESS table with in-frame rearrangements only. Some clones are missing; in checked studies, unresolved V genes explain under half, and the rest has no known cause. The sample table records about 34,000 clones; 70% to 80% of these occur just once. The biggest ten clones account for 7% to 9% of the sample. The material sequenced was peripheral blood. The receptors stem from a woman aged 60 to 75 with acute or convalescent COVID-19.

V usage is TRBV11-2 and J usage is TRBJ2-5; D gene ambiguous. Looked up from germline, CDR1 is SGHAT and CDR2 is FQNNGV. Trimming took 1 base from V and 0 from J, leaving 9 bases between them. The CDR3 is 15 residues long. The chain's CDR3 is CASSLGSRNQETQYF. The CDR3 nucleotides read TGTGCCAGCAGCTTAGGCTCCAGGAACCAAGAGACCCAGTACTTC. Complete variable domain (other parts from reference TRBV11-2 and TRBJ2-5): EAGVAQSPRYKIIEKRQSVAFWCNPISGHATLYWYQQILGQGPKLLIQFQNNGVVDDSQLPKDRFSAERLKGVDSTLKIQPAKLEDSAVYLCASSLGSRNQETQYFGPGTRLLVL.

The chain is built from TRBV27 and TRBJ2-6; 7 bases are shared with TRBD1. CDR1 MNHEY and CDR2 SMNVEV come from the germline V gene (reference sequence). This CDR3 comprises 18 residues. Trimming at V came to 5 bases and at J to 0 bases, leaving 10 bases not matched to a gene. Here the CDR3 reads CASSRWTGLSSGANVLTF. The CDR3 nucleotides read TGTGCCAGCAGTCGATGGACAGGTCTTAGCTCTGGGGCCAACGTCCTGACTTTC.

The gene calls are TRBV7-6 and TRBJ2-1; 13 bases line up with TRBD2. In germline, CDR1 is SGHVS, CDR2 FNYEAQ. The J segment lost 15 bases and the V segment lost 5 bases, leaving 7 bases of the junction unmatched. The CDR3 contains 13 residues. The CDR3: CASSQTSGGRPFF. The CDR3 DNA follows: TGTGCCAGCAGCCAGACTAGCGGGGGGCGGCCGTTCTTC. Supplemented by reference TRBV7-6 and TRBJ2-1, the full variable domain reads GAGVSQSPRYKVTKRGQDVALRCDPISGHVSLYWYRQALGQGPEFLTYFNYEAQQDKSGLPNDRFSAERPEGSISTLTIQRTEQRDSAMYRCASSQTSGGRPFFGPGTRLTVL.